The entry below gives a single TCR beta chain sequence along with its context. Libraries were prepared by immunoSEQ multiplex PCR; TCRdb keeps only in-frame clonotypes and omits some of them. The data hold 250,000 to 350,000 clones, with roughly 90% observed a single time. This sample was included in a study of blood T cell repertoires in COVID-19. V shed 5 bases, J shed 7 bases, and the junction held 7 bases outside the gene matches. CDR1 MDHEN and CDR2 SYDVKM come from the germline V gene. The CDR3 is 15 residues long. The chain uses TRBV28 and TRBJ1-4; the match to TRBD1 covers 10 bases. The sequence was obtained from a young man with acute or convalescent COVID-19. Sequenced sample: peripheral blood. The CDR3: CASSQGQGGGEKLFF. CDR3 DNA: TGTGCCAGCAGTCAAGGACAGGGGGGAGGTGAAAAACTGTTTTTT.